This entry lists 14 T cell receptor beta chains sequenced from one sample in a study of cytomegalovirus exposure and HLA in healthy donors. PCR was performed using 60 Vbeta and 13 Jbeta primers. Sequencing was performed with immunoSEQ multiplex PCR; in TCRdb, only in-frame clones are kept and a portion is missing. The sample yields 150,000 to 200,000 clones, roughly three quarters seen once. The sequenced sample consisted of PBMCs. Every receptor here comes from a woman aged 45 to 65 in good health and CMV-seropositive.

V is TRBV20-1 and J is TRBJ2-7; D remains ambiguous. The length of the CDR3 is 11 residues. Deletions cut 0 bases from V and 5 bases from J, with 5 bases between. Germline V gene sequence: CDR1 DFQATT, CDR2 SNEGSKA (reference sequence). The DNA of the CDR3 is TGCAGTGCTAGAGATATAGACGAGCAGTACTTC. It specifies CSARDIDEQYF.

The V and J genes are TRBV9 and TRBJ2-5; 7 nucleotides line up with TRBD1. CDR3 length equals 17 residues. In germline, CDR1 is SGDLS, CDR2 YYNGEE. With V trimmed by 0 bases and J by 4 bases, 12 bases remained unmatched. Here the CDR3 reads CASSVEGEGGLGETQYF. The CDR3 DNA reads TGTGCCAGCAGCGTAGAAGGGGAAGGGGGCTTAGGAGAGACCCAGTACTTC.

In this sample, this clone turned up a few times. The J gene is TRBJ2-3, the V gene TRBV27; a weak D match, TRBD2 (6 bases). The V and J ends lost 7 bases and 2 bases respectively, with 19 bases between them. CDR1 is MNHEY and CDR2 is SMNVEV in the germline V gene (reference sequence). The CDR3 contains 16 residues. Written as DNA, the CDR3 is TGTGCCAGCATTTTTAGCCGGGACTCCTACACAGATACGCAGTATTTT. Translation gives CASIFSRDSYTDTQYF.

This clone has only a few counts. DNA for the CDR3: TGTGCCAGTCTCAGGGATAGCAATCAGCCCCAGCATTTT. This codes for CASLRDSNQPQHF. V is TRBV6-5 and J is TRBJ1-5; perhaps TRBD1 as D (5 bases). Germline values: CDR1 MNHEY, CDR2 SVGAGI. The CDR3 runs to 13 residues. V was trimmed by 9 bases and J by 0 bases, leaving 9 bases between them.

This clone has just a few counts. The rearrangement uses TRBV5-1 and TRBJ2-3; D call uncertain. Germline CDR1 SGHRS, CDR2 YFSETQ. V lost 0 bases and J lost 1, with 12 bases in between. This CDR3 spans 16 amino acids. For the CDR3, the DNA is TGCGCCAGCAGCTTGGGGAGTAATTCCGGCACAGATACGCAGTATTTT. This gives the protein CASSLGSNSGTDTQYF.

The rearrangement uses TRBV30 and TRBJ1-5, with 7 bases matching TRBD1. Germline V gene lookup returns CDR1 GTSNPN and CDR2 SVGIG (reference sequence). CDR3 length: 15 amino acids. V gave up 1 base and J gave up 0 bases; unmatched junction bases: 3. CDR3 sequence reads: CAWSGGQSSNQPQHF. CDR3 nucleotide sequence: TGTGCCTGGAGTGGGGGACAGTCTAGCAATCAGCCCCAGCATTTT.

The CDR3 DNA follows: TGCGCCAGCAGCCAACCATTCGACAGTTACTATGGCTACACCTTC. Protein product: CASSQPFDSYYGYTF. The V and J genes are TRBV4-1 and TRBJ1-2; D is perhaps TRBD1 (5 bases). The CDR3 covers 15 residues. In germline, CDR1 is MGHRA, CDR2 YSYEKL. V was clipped by 2 bases and J by 3 bases, with 13 bases between them.

The sample holds a few counts of this clone. V gene TRBV4-1 combines with J gene TRBJ1-5; 8 positions agree with TRBD1. The V gene's germline CDR1 is MGHRA and CDR2 YSYEKL. The CDR3 has 15 amino acids. V lost 4 bases to trimming and J lost 6 bases; unmatched junction nucleotides: 8. The CDR3 is CASSPPDRVGQPQHF. The CDR3 DNA reads as TGCGCCAGCAGCCCACCGGACAGGGTAGGTCAGCCCCAGCATTTT.

The chain employs TRBV7-2 and TRBJ2-3; possibly TRBD2 for D (5 bases). CDR1 is SGHTA, CDR2 FQGNSA, per germline. Deletions cut 6 bases from V and 11 bases from J, with 15 bases between. The CDR3 sequence is 12 residues long. The CDR3 reads CASSSPDRGQYF. Written as DNA, the CDR3 is TGTGCCAGCAGTTCGCCCGATCGGGGGCAGTATTTT. Combining the CDR3 with reference TRBV7-2 and TRBJ2-3 gives the whole variable domain GAGVSQSPSNKVTEKGKDVELRCDPISGHTALYWYRQSLGQGLEFLIYFQGNSAPDKSGLPSDRFSAERTGGSVSTLTIQRTQQEDSAVYLCASSSPDRGQYFGPGTRLTVL.

V usage is TRBV6-4 and J usage is TRBJ2-1, with 11 bases lining up with TRBD2. CDR1 is MRHNA, CDR2 SNTAGT, per germline. There are 15 residues in the CDR3. The junction had 7 bases not matched to a gene; V was cut back by 6 bases and J by 6 bases. The CDR3 bases are TGTGCCAGCAGCCAACTAGCGGGGGTTAGCAATGAGCAGTTCTTC. It codes for CASSQLAGVSNEQFF.

This clone was counted between two and nine times. The genes are TRBV2 and TRBJ2-3; TRBD2 aligns across 8 bases. The germline V gene encodes CDR1 SNHLY and CDR2 FYNNEI. This CDR3 spans 14 amino acids. Losses at the gene ends were 6 bases for V and 5 bases for J; bases not matched to a gene: 7. The CDR3 nucleotides are TGTGCCAGCAGCCCCGCGGGGGGTGGAGATACGCAGTATTTT. The encoded protein is CASSPAGGGDTQYF.

The chain couples TRBV6-1 to TRBJ1-3, with TRBD1 matching 10 bases. The CDR3 is 16 residues long. Germline V CDR1 and CDR2: MNHNS, SASEGT. The junction had 5 bases not matched to a gene; V was cut back by 4 bases and J by 2 bases. The DNA of the CDR3 is TGTGCCAGCAGTGCTACGGGACAGGGGCCTGGAAACACCATATATTTT. This translates into CASSATGQGPGNTIYF.

J is TRBJ1-1 and V is TRBV6-5; the D is unclear. Trimming pared 0 bases from V and 4 bases from J, leaving 12 bases between. Per the germline V gene, CDR1 is MNHEY and CDR2 is SVGAGI. The CDR3 is 15 residues long. Written as DNA, the CDR3 is TGTGCCAGCAGTTACTCGGGCGCCGTGAGCACTGAAGCTTTCTTT. Protein sequence: CASSYSGAVSTEAFF.

The genes are TRBV4-1 and TRBJ1-1; D is unclear. The CDR3 is 16 residues long. Trimming took 4 bases from V and 2 from J, leaving 17 bases between them. Germline V gene lookup returns CDR1 MGHRA and CDR2 YSYEKL. The CDR3 sequence is CASSPVFGGRNTEAFF. Here the CDR3 DNA reads TGCGCCAGCAGCCCCGTCTTTGGCGGCAGAAACACTGAAGCTTTCTTT.